This is a list of T cell receptor beta chains from one sample in a study of blood T cell repertoires in COVID-19. Clones were read by immunoSEQ multiplex PCR, and TCRdb kept only the in-frame ones, dropping some. The data show about 300,000 clones, about 91% seen once. Sequences were obtained from peripheral blood. The receptor set was obtained from a woman in her 30s with COVID-19, enrolled during active disease. Both conserved end residues are part of each CDR3. Each record gives: V gene, D gene, clone size, J gene, CDR3 protein, CDR3 DNA. The D gene is left open where the match is weak. Clone size appears in some rows only: once, few, many, or a class for an expanded clone.

TRBV28	TRBD2	.	TRBJ2-1	CASSLYGGGVEQFF	TGTGCCAGCAGTTTATATGGCGGGGGGGTCGAGCAGTTCTTC
TRBV7-6	.	.	TRBJ1-2	CASSLAGGAGGYTF	TGTGCCAGCAGCTTAGCTGGGGGGGCGGGGGGCTACACCTTC
TRBV27	.	.	TRBJ1-6	CASSLSGETGYNSPLHF	TGTGCCAGCAGTTTATCGGGGGAGACAGGCTATAATTCACCCCTCCACTTT
TRBV5-8	TRBD1	.	TRBJ1-4	CASGRRTGGDEKLFF	TGTGCCAGCGGGAGAAGGACAGGGGGCGATGAAAAACTGTTTTTT
TRBV2	.	.	TRBJ1-6	CASSAQTEVGPLHF	TGTGCCAGCAGTGCCCAAACGGAGGTTGGGCCCCTCCACTTT
TRBV7-3	TRBD1	.	TRBJ2-1	CASSFYRDRVRNEQFF	TGTGCCAGCAGCTTCTACCGGGACAGGGTCCGCAATGAGCAGTTCTTC
TRBV6-5	TRBD1	.	TRBJ1-1	CASRKTGRKTTEAFF	TGTGCCAGCAGAAAGACAGGGCGAAAAACCACTGAAGCTTTCTTT
TRBV7-9	TRBD2	.	TRBJ2-3	CASIRLAPTDTQYF	TGTGCCAGCATTCGACTAGCCCCCACAGATACGCAGTATTTT
TRBV6-5	.	.	TRBJ1-2	CATIVDRFFNYGYTF	TGTGCCACTATAGTTGACAGATTTTTTAACTATGGCTACACCTTC
TRBV19	.	.	TRBJ1-2	CASSPRQGGYTF	TGTGCCAGTAGTCCCCGACAAGGGGGATACACCTTC
TRBV7-2	.	.	TRBJ2-3	CASSPRDGEAFTDTQYF	TGTGCCAGCAGCCCCCGGGACGGGGAGGCGTTCACAGATACGCAGTATTTT
TRBV6-2/TRBV6-3	.	.	TRBJ2-3	CASSSLVEGTDTQYF	TGTGCCAGCAGTTCCCTCGTGGAGGGCACAGATACGCAGTATTTT
TRBV5-1	TRBD2	.	TRBJ2-3	CASSLGLAGVEDTQYF	TGCGCCAGCAGCTTGGGGTTAGCGGGGGTTGAAGATACGCAGTATTTT
TRBV9	TRBD1	few	TRBJ2-2	CASSSGQGLIGELFF	TGTGCCAGCAGTTCGGGACAGGGGTTGATCGGGGAGCTGTTTTTT
TRBV4-2	.	.	TRBJ1-4	CASSQALGAREKLFF	TGTGCCAGCAGCCAAGCTTTGGGGGCCCGGGAAAAACTGTTTTTT
TRBV5-4	TRBD2	.	TRBJ2-3	CASSPVGTNTDTQYF	TGTGCCAGCAGCCCGGTCGGGACTAACACAGATACGCAGTATTTT